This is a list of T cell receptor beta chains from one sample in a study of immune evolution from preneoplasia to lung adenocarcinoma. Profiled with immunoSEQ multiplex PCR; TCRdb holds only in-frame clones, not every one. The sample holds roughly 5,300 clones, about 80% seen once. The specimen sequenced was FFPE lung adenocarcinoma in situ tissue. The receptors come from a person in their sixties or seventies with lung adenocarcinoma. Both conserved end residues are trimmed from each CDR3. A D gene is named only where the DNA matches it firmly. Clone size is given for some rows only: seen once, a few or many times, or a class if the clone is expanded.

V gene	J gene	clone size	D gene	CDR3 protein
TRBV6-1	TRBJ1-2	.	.	ASSVGRYGYGYT
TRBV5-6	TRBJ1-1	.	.	ASSFLGGNTEAF
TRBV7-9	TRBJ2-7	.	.	ASSLAQAGPYEQY
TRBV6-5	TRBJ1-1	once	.	ASSYWGGKTEAF
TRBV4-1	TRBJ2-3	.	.	ASSQGDSTDTQY
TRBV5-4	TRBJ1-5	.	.	ASSSGVYQPQH
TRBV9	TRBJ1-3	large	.	ASSAPGMGFRGNTIY
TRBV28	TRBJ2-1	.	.	ASSSPWGGAYNEQF
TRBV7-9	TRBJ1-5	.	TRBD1	ASSLAQGPNQPQH
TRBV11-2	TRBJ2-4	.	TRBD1	ASSSSGTGTGLNIQY
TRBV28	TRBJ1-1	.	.	ASSYRGQRGTEAF
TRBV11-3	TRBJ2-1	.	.	ASSLDNEQF
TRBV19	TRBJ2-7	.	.	ASSMKGRVATYEQY
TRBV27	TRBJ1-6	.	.	ASSYRGVHSPLH
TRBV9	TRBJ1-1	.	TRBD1	ASSPRQGANTEAF